This is a list of T cell receptor beta chains from one sample in a study of cytomegalovirus exposure and HLA in healthy donors. The protocol was immunoSEQ multiplex PCR, while the TCRdb copy is restricted to in-frame clones and leaves out a portion. This repertoire shows more than 95,000 clones, approximately 94% found once; its top ten account for less than 1.5%. Sequenced: PBMCs. These receptor sequences come from a woman aged 18-29 years in good health and CMV-seronegative. CDR3s include the opening cysteine and the closing phenylalanine or tryptophan. D genes are given only for firm matches. Only some rows state a clone size, as once, few, many or a class for expanded clones.

v_gene	j_gene	abundance	d_gene	CDR3nt	CDR3aa
TRBV28	TRBJ1-6	-	-	TGTGCCAGCAGTTTAACCACAAATAATTCACCCCTCCACTTT	CASSLTTNNSPLHF
TRBV7-8	TRBJ2-2	-	TRBD1	TGTGCCAGCAGCTTAGGGGGGACAGGTGCCGCCGGGGAGCTGTTTTTT	CASSLGGTGAAGELFF
TRBV6-5	TRBJ2-1	-	-	TGTGCCAGCAGGATTTTAGCGGCCCTCGGAGATGAGCAGTTCTTC	CASRILAALGDEQFF
TRBV6-1	TRBJ2-7	-	TRBD1	TGTGCCAGCAGTGAAGGGACAGGGGGCTACGAGCAGTACTTC	CASSEGTGGYEQYF
TRBV6-1	TRBJ1-4	-	-	TGTGCCAGCAATCAGGGAACGTTTGAAAAACTGTTTTTT	CASNQGTFEKLFF
TRBV28	TRBJ1-2	-	TRBD1	TGTGCCAGCCAGGGGGCGCAATATGGCTACACCTTC	CASQGAQYGYTF
TRBV6-9	TRBJ2-7	once	-	TGTGCCAGCAAACGATCAGGGGCTCACGAGCAGTACTTC	CASKRSGAHEQYF
TRBV30	TRBJ2-3	-	TRBD2	TGTGCCTGGAGCCCGGGGGGGGCCACAGATACGCAGTATTTT	CAWSPGGATDTQYF
TRBV5-8	TRBJ2-2	-	-	TGTGCCATACAAAACAGTTCAGCGAACACCGGGGAGCTGTTTTTT	CAIQNSSANTGELFF
TRBV6-5	TRBJ1-1	-	-	TGTGCCAGCAGTTACTCGGGGGGATACACTGAAGCTTTCTTT	CASSYSGGYTEAFF
TRBV6-1	TRBJ1-2	once	TRBD1	TGTGCCAGCAGAGCAGCCGGGACAGCCTATGGCTACACCTTC	CASRAAGTAYGYTF
TRBV2	TRBJ2-1	-	-	TGTGCCAGCAGTGACAGTAGAGGCAGATCTGAGCAGTTCTTC	CASSDSRGRSEQFF
TRBV6-1	TRBJ2-7	-	-	TGTGCCAGCAAAAGACAGACAGGTCTCGAGCAGTACTTC	CASKRQTGLEQYF
TRBV30	TRBJ2-1	-	TRBD1	TGTGCCTGGATCTCAGGGGGCTACTACAATGAGCAGTTCTTC	CAWISGGYYNEQFF
TRBV7-9	TRBJ1-5	-	TRBD1	TGTGCCAGCAGCTTACGCAACAGGGGCGGGGATCAGCCCCAGCATTTT	CASSLRNRGGDQPQHF
TRBV6-5	TRBJ2-1	-	TRBD2	TGTGCCACCACCCCGGGACTAGCCTACAATGAGCAGTTCTTC	CATTPGLAYNEQFF
TRBV4-1	TRBJ2-1	-	-	TGCGCCAGCAGCCCGGACTCCCCTCCCTACAATGAGCAGTTCTTC	CASSPDSPPYNEQFF
TRBV28	TRBJ2-7	-	-	TGTGCCAGCAGTTTAAGCACTTACGAGCAGTACTTC	CASSLSTYEQYF
TRBV6-5	TRBJ2-3	-	TRBD2	TGTGCCAGCAGTTACTCCCGGGGGAGGGTCCCAGATACGCAGTATTTT	CASSYSRGRVPDTQYF
TRBV10-3	TRBJ1-1	-	-	TGTGCCATCAGTGCGGGGTTGGGGAACACTGAAGCTTTCTTT	CAISAGLGNTEAFF
TRBV6-1	TRBJ1-1	-	TRBD1	TGTGCCAGCAGTATAGACAGGGGAGGCACTGAAGCTTTCTTT	CASSIDRGGTEAFF
TRBV19	TRBJ2-7	-	TRBD2	TGTGCCAGTAGGGGACTAGCGGGAGGATACGAGCAGTACTTC	CASRGLAGGYEQYF
TRBV6-1	TRBJ2-3	-	-	TGTGCCAGCACCCCTGGCTCCACAGATACGCAGTATTTT	CASTPGSTDTQYF
TRBV11-2	TRBJ1-3	-	TRBD1	TGTGCCAGCAGCCCCGGGACAGGGGGAAACACCATATATTTT	CASSPGTGGNTIYF
TRBV2	TRBJ2-1	-	TRBD1	TGTGCCAGCACTCTGACAGGGGGATTCTCTAGGGACAATGAGCAGTTCTTC	CASTLTGGFSRDNEQFF
TRBV5-1	TRBJ1-2	-	-	TGCGCCAGCAGCTGGGGAGTCTATGGCTACACCTTC	CASSWGVYGYTF
TRBV5-1	TRBJ2-2	-	-	TGCGCCAGCAACCCCGGCGCCGGCGGGACCGGGGAGCTGTTTTTT	CASNPGAGGTGELFF
TRBV15	TRBJ2-1	-	TRBD2	TGTGCCACCAGCAGCTATGAGGTGCGGGGAGGGGATGAGCAGTTCTTC	CATSSYEVRGGDEQFF
TRBV30	TRBJ1-5	-	-	TGTGCCTGGAGTGAAAGCTCTAATCAGCCCCAGCATTTT	CAWSESSNQPQHF
TRBV6-1	TRBJ2-5	-	TRBD2	TGTGCCAGCAGTGAAGGGTTAGCGGGTTACCAAGAGACCCAGTACTTC	CASSEGLAGYQETQYF
TRBV29-1	TRBJ2-3	-	-	TGCAGCGCTGAAACGACTAGTGCAGATACGCAGTATTTT	CSAETTSADTQYF
TRBV28	TRBJ2-4	-	-	TGTGCCAGCAGTTCAAGCCTTTTAGCCAAAAACATTCAGTACTTC	CASSSSLLAKNIQYF